This T cell receptor (beta chain) was observed in a study of blood T cells in healthy people across ages. Whole-study results and caveats: Investigators viewed diversity estimates from one million T cells as underestimates, the study reported. Long-lived donors carried more naive CD4+ cells and greater diversity than aged donors.

A second PCR, run for about 6 to 11 cycles, used a sample-barcoded 5' primer plus a J-beta primer mix. Tagging of each cDNA molecule was performed by a template-switch adaptor with 12 random nucleotides. TCRdb analysed the 5' RACE reads with MiXCR anew, one entry per CDR3 protein. The table includes 650,000 to 900,000 distinct CDR3 sequences, under 80% detected once. Concerning this clonotype: Its antigen remains unidentified.

Donation came from healthy Caucasian individuals in Russia who were aged roughly 6 to 95. The TCR was taken from a man younger than 40 in good health. Sequencing input: blood.

The CDR3 coding sequence is TGTGCCAGCAGCCCCCGATCGAATTCACCCCTCCACTTT. Translating it yields CASSPRSNSPLHF. The V call is TRBV11-2, the J call TRBJ1-6; D unresolved. Between the trimmed V and J ends, which lost 5 bases and 7 bases, there was a span of 9 bases. CDR1 is SGHAT, CDR2 FQNNGV, per germline. The CDR3 covers 13 residues.